A selection of T cell receptor beta chains follows, all from one sample in a study of blood T cell repertoires in COVID-19. Clones were sequenced by immunoSEQ multiplex PCR, and TCRdb holds only the in-frame ones, with some missing. The sample contains about 130,000 clones, more than 75% of which appear only once. Sequencing input: peripheral blood. The receptors were sampled from a man aged 60 to 75 with COVID-19, enrolled during active disease. Each CDR3 is given with its conserved first and last residue. Fields, in order: V gene, clone size, D gene, J gene, CDR3 DNA, CDR3 protein. D genes are given only for firm matches. Rows give clone size only sometimes, using once, few, many, or a class for an expanded clone.

v_gene: TRBV18
abundance: -
d_gene: -
j_gene: TRBJ2-6
CDR3nt: TGTGCCAGCTCACCCGTAGGGGTTGCTGGGGCCAACGTCCTGACTTTC
CDR3aa: CASSPVGVAGANVLTF

v_gene: TRBV7-9
abundance: -
d_gene: -
j_gene: TRBJ2-5
CDR3nt: TGTGCCAGCAGCTTAAAGGGCAGGGGTTGGGAGACCCAGTACTTC
CDR3aa: CASSLKGRGWETQYF

v_gene: TRBV7-2
abundance: -
d_gene: -
j_gene: TRBJ2-3
CDR3nt: TGTGCCAGCAGCTTAGTGGGAGTCGCAGATACGCAGTATTTT
CDR3aa: CASSLVGVADTQYF

v_gene: TRBV5-1
abundance: once
d_gene: TRBD1
j_gene: TRBJ2-7
CDR3nt: TGCGCCAGCAGAGGACAGGGCCACTACGAGCAGTACTTC
CDR3aa: CASRGQGHYEQYF

v_gene: TRBV28
abundance: -
d_gene: TRBD1
j_gene: TRBJ1-5
CDR3nt: TGTGCCGGCGCCGGGACAGGGGATCAGCCCCAGCATTTT
CDR3aa: CAGAGTGDQPQHF

v_gene: TRBV18
abundance: -
d_gene: TRBD1
j_gene: TRBJ1-1
CDR3nt: TGTGCCAGCTCACTGGACAGGGTAGAGGCTTTCTTT
CDR3aa: CASSLDRVEAFF

v_gene: TRBV5-1
abundance: -
d_gene: TRBD1
j_gene: TRBJ1-1
CDR3nt: TGCGCCAGCAGCTATGACAGGGGCTTGGCTTTCTTT
CDR3aa: CASSYDRGLAFF

v_gene: TRBV19
abundance: -
d_gene: -
j_gene: TRBJ2-7
CDR3nt: TGTGCCAGTAGTCCCGCGATGGGCGACAGCTACGAGCAGTACTTC
CDR3aa: CASSPAMGDSYEQYF

v_gene: TRBV6-1
abundance: -
d_gene: -
j_gene: TRBJ2-2
CDR3nt: TGTGCCAGCAGTGAGGTAGGAGGAGTCCCCGGGGAGCTGTTTTTT
CDR3aa: CASSEVGGVPGELFF

v_gene: TRBV27
abundance: -
d_gene: -
j_gene: TRBJ1-5
CDR3nt: TGTGCCAGCAGTTTATACAGGGATCCAAATCAGCCCCAGCATTTT
CDR3aa: CASSLYRDPNQPQHF

v_gene: TRBV5-1
abundance: -
d_gene: TRBD2
j_gene: TRBJ2-7
CDR3nt: TGCGCCAGCAGAAAGACTAGCGGAGGCTACGAGCAGTACTTC
CDR3aa: CASRKTSGGYEQYF

v_gene: TRBV24-1
abundance: -
d_gene: TRBD2
j_gene: TRBJ2-1
CDR3nt: TGTGCCACCAGTGATCCTCGACTAGCGGGAGGACGCGATGAGCAGTTCTTC
CDR3aa: CATSDPRLAGGRDEQFF

v_gene: TRBV9
abundance: -
d_gene: -
j_gene: TRBJ1-6
CDR3nt: TGTGCCAGCAGCGTAGATCGGGTCCATTCACCCCTCCACTTT
CDR3aa: CASSVDRVHSPLHF

v_gene: TRBV5-4
abundance: -
d_gene: -
j_gene: TRBJ1-1
CDR3nt: TGTGCCAGCAGCCCTTCTTGGAACACTGAAGCTTTCTTT
CDR3aa: CASSPSWNTEAFF

v_gene: TRBV7-8
abundance: few
d_gene: -
j_gene: TRBJ1-4
CDR3nt: TGTGCCAGCAGCTTGTCAGAAATTAATGAAAAACTGTTTTTT
CDR3aa: CASSLSEINEKLFF

v_gene: TRBV28
abundance: -
d_gene: TRBD1
j_gene: TRBJ1-2
CDR3nt: TGTGCCAGCAGTCCCAGCTGGACAGGGGGCGGTGATGGCTACACCTTC
CDR3aa: CASSPSWTGGGDGYTF

v_gene: TRBV6-5
abundance: once
d_gene: -
j_gene: TRBJ1-4
CDR3nt: TGTGCCAGCGCCTTGGCGGGGGGAGAAAAACTGTTTTTT
CDR3aa: CASALAGGEKLFF

v_gene: TRBV2
abundance: -
d_gene: TRBD1
j_gene: TRBJ2-1
CDR3nt: TGTGCCAGCAGCTCTATCCGGGACAGGGTATCGGATGAGCAGTTCTTC
CDR3aa: CASSSIRDRVSDEQFF

v_gene: TRBV19
abundance: -
d_gene: -
j_gene: TRBJ1-5
CDR3nt: TGTGCCAGTAGTATCGGGAGGGGTCAGCCCCAGCATTTT
CDR3aa: CASSIGRGQPQHF

v_gene: TRBV16
abundance: -
d_gene: -
j_gene: TRBJ1-5
CDR3nt: TGTGCCAGCAGCCAATCCGGAGATTATAGCAATCAGCCCCAGCATTTT
CDR3aa: CASSQSGDYSNQPQHF

v_gene: TRBV19
abundance: few
d_gene: -
j_gene: TRBJ1-1
CDR3nt: TGTGCCAGTAATAGCCTCGAGGGTACTGAAGCTTTCTTT
CDR3aa: CASNSLEGTEAFF

v_gene: TRBV5-1
abundance: -
d_gene: TRBD2
j_gene: TRBJ2-5
CDR3nt: TGCGCCAGCAGCCCAAATAGCGGGGCCGGAGAGACCCAGTACTTC
CDR3aa: CASSPNSGAGETQYF